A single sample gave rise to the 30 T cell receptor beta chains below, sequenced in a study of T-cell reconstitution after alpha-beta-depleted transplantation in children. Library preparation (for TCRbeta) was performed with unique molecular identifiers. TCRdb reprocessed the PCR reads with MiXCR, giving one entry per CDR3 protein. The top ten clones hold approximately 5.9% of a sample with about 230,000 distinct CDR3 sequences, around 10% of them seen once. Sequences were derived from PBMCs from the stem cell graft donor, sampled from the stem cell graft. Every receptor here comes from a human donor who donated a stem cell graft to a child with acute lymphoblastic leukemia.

In nucleotides, the CDR3 is TGCGCCAGCGGAATGGACCAGGGAGGGGTCCAGTTCTTC. It codes for CASGMDQGGVQFF. V is TRBV4-1 and J is TRBJ2-1; 7 bases fit TRBD2. V gave up 8 bases and J gave up 13 bases; unmatched junction bases: 14. CDR3 size: 13 residues. CDR1 MGHRA and CDR2 YSYEKL come from the germline V gene.

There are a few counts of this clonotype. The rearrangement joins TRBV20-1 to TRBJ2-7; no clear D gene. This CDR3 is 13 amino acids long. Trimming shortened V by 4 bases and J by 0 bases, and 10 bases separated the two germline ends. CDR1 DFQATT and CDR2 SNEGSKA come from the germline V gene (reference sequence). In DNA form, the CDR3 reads TGCAGTGCTACGGACGGTCTCTCCTACGAGCAGTACTTC. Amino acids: CSATDGLSYEQYF.

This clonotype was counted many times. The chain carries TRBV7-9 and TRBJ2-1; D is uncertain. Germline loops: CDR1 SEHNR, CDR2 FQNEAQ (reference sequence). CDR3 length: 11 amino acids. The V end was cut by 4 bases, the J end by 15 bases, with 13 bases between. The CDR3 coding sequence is TGTGCCAGCAGCTCAACCGTTTTGCCGTTCTTC. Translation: CASSSTVLPFF.

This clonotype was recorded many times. The CDR3: CASSLGDYNEQFF. DNA for the CDR3: TGTGCCAGCAGCCTGGGGGACTACAATGAGCAGTTCTTC. The chain couples TRBV11-2 to TRBJ2-1; perhaps D is TRBD1 or TRBD2 (5 bases each). Germline lookup yields CDR1 SGHAT and CDR2 FQNNGV. Trimming took 5 bases from V and 3 from J, leaving 8 bases between them. The CDR3 length is 13 residues.

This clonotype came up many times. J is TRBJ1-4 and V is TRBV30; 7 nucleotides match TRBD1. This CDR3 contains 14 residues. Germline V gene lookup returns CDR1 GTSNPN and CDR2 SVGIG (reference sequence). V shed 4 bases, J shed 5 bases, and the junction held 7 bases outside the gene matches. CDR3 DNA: TGTGCCTGGACGGAGGGGACAGCAAATGAAAAACTGTTTTTT. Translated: CAWTEGTANEKLFF.

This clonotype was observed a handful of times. The CDR3 DNA reads TGTGCTAGTGGTAGGGACACTGAAAACATTCAGTACTTC. This translates into CASGRDTENIQYF. The chain combines TRBV12-5 with TRBJ2-4; maybe TRBD1 (6 bases). Germline CDR1 LGHNT, CDR2 FRNRAP. The CDR3 has 13 amino acids. V was shortened by 5 bases and J by 5 bases, with 10 bases between the two germline ends.

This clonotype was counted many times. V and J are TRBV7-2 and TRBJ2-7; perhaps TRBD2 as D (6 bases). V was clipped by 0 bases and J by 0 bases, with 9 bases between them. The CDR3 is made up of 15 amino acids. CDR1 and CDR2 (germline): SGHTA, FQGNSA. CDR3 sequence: CASSLAGGPSYEQYF. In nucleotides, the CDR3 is TGTGCCAGCAGCTTAGCGGGGGGACCCTCCTACGAGCAGTACTTC.

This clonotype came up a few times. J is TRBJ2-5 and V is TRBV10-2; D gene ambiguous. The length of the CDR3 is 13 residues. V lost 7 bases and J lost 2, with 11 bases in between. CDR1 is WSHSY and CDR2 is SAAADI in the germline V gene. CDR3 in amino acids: CASIRTFQETQYF. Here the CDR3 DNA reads TGCGCCAGCATCCGGACGTTTCAAGAGACCCAGTACTTC.

The CDR3 spells CASSTRDISNQPQHF. The CDR3 DNA is TGCGCCAGCAGCACCCGGGACATTAGCAATCAGCCCCAGCATTTT. This chain uses TRBV4-1 with TRBJ1-5, with D perhaps matching TRBD1 (6 bases). Germline CDR1 MGHRA, CDR2 YSYEKL. V dropped 5 bases and J dropped 0 bases, with 11 bases sitting between them. The CDR3 loop spans 15 amino acids.

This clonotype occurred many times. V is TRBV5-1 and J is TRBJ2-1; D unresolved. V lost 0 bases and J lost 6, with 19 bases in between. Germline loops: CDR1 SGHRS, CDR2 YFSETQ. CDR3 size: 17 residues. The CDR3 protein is CASSLVVASSAFNEQFF. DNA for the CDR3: TGCGCCAGCAGCTTGGTTGTGGCAAGTAGTGCGTTCAATGAGCAGTTCTTC.

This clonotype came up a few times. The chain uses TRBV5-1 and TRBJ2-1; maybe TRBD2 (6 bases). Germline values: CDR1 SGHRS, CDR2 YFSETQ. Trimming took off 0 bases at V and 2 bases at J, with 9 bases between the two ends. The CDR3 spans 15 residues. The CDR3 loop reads CASSLVSGTYNEQFF. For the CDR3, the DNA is TGCGCCAGCAGCTTGGTTAGCGGCACCTACAATGAGCAGTTCTTC. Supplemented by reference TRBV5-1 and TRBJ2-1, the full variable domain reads KAGVTQTPRYLIKTRGQQVTLSCSPISGHRSVSWYQQTPGQGLQFLFEYFSETQRNKGNFPGRFSGRQFSNSRSEMNVSTLELGDSALYLCASSLVSGTYNEQFFGPGTRLTVL.

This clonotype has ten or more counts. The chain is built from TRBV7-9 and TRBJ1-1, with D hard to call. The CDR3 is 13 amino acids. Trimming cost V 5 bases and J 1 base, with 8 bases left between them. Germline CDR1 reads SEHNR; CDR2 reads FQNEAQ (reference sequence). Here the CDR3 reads CASSPPTNTEAFF. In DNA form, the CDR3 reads TGTGCCAGCAGCCCGCCGACGAACACTGAAGCTTTCTTT.

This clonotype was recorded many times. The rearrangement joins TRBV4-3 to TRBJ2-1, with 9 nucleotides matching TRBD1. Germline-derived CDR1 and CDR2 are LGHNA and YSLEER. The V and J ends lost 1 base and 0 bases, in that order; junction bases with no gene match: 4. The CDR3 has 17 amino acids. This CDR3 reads CASSQGGTGLSYNEQFF. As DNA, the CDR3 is TGCGCCAGCAGCCAAGGAGGGACAGGGCTCTCCTACAATGAGCAGTTCTTC.

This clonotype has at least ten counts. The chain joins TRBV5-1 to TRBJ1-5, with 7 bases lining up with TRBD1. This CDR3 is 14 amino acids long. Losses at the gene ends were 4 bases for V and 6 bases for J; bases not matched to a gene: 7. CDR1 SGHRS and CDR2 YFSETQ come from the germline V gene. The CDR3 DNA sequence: TGCGCCAGCAGCACACAGGGGTTCGGTCAGCCCCAGCATTTT. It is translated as CASSTQGFGQPQHF.

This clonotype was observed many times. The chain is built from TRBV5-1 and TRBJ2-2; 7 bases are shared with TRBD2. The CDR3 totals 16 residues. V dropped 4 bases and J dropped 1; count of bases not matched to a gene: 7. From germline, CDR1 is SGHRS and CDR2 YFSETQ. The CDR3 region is CASSPLAPENTGELFF. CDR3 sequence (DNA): TGCGCCAGCAGCCCACTAGCGCCGGAGAACACCGGGGAGCTGTTTTTT.

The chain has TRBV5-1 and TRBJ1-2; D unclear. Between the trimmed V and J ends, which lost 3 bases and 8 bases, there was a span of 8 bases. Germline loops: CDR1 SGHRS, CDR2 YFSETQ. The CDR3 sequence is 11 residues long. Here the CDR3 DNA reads TGCGCCAGCAGCTATTCGGACGGCTACACCTTC. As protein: CASSYSDGYTF.

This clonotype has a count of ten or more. The CDR3 spells CASSWVRETGELFF. The CDR3 DNA is TGTGCCAGCAGCTGGGTCAGGGAGACCGGGGAGCTGTTTTTT. The rearrangement links TRBV5-5 to TRBJ2-2, with D perhaps matching TRBD1 or TRBD2 (5 bases each). Germline CDR1 and CDR2: SGHKS and YYEKEE (reference sequence). CDR3 length: 14 amino acids. V was pared by 3 bases and J by 5 bases, with 11 bases between.

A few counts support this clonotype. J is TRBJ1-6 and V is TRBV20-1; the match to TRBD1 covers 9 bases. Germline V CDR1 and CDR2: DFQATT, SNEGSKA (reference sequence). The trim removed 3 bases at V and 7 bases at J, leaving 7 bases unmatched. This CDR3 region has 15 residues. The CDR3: CSARGSGTGNSPLHF. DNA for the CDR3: TGCAGTGCTAGGGGCTCCGGGACAGGGAATTCACCCCTCCACTTT.

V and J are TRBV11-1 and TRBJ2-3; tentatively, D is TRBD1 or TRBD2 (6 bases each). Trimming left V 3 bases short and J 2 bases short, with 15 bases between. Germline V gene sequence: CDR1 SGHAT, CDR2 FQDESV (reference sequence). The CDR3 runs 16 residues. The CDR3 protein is CASSLVGGLNTDTQYF. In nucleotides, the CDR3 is TGTGCCAGCAGCTTGGTCGGGGGCCTAAACACAGATACGCAGTATTTT.

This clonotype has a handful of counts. In DNA, the CDR3 is TGTGCCAGCAGCTTAAATCCGGGACAGAACTATGGCTACACCTTC. Translated: CASSLNPGQNYGYTF. This chain joins TRBV7-8 and TRBJ1-2; 7 bases fit TRBD1. The CDR3 extends over 15 amino acids. CDR1 is SGHVS and CDR2 is FQNEAQ in the germline V gene. J gave up 2 bases and V 2 bases, and 5 bases lay outside the gene matches.

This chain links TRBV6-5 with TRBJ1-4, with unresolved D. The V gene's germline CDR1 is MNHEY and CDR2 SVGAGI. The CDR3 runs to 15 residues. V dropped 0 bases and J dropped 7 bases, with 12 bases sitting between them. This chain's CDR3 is CASSYSLGYGEKLFF. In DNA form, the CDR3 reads TGTGCCAGCAGTTACTCTTTGGGTTATGGTGAAAAACTGTTTTTT.

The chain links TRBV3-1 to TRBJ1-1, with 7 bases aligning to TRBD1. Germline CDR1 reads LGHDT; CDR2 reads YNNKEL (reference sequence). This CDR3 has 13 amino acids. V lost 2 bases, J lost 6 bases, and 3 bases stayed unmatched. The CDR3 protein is CASSQTGVSEAFF. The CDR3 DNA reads TGTGCCAGCAGCCAAACAGGGGTTTCTGAAGCTTTCTTT.

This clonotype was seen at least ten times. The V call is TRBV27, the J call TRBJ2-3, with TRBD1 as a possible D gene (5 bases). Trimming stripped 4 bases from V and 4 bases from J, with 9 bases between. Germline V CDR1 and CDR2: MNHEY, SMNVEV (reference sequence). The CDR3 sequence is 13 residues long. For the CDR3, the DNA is TGTGCCAGCAGTTCAGGGTTTGCAGATACGCAGTATTTT. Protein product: CASSSGFADTQYF.

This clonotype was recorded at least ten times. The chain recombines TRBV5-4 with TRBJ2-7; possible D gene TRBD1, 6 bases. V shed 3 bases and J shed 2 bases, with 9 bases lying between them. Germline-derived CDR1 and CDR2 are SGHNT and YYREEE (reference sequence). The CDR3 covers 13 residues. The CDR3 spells CASSSRGTYEQYF. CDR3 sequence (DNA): TGTGCCAGCAGCTCGAGGGGGACCTACGAGCAGTACTTC.

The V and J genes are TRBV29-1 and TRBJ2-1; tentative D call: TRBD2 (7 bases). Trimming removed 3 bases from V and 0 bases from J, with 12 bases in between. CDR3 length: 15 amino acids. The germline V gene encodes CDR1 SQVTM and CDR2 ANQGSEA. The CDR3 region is CSVEGGPSSYNEQFF. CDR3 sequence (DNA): TGCAGCGTTGAGGGGGGGCCAAGCTCCTACAATGAGCAGTTCTTC.

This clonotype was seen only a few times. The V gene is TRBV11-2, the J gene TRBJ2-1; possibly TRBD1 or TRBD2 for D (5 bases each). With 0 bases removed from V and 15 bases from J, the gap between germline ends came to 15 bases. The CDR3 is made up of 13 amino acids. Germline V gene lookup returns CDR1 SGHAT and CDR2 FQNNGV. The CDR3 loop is CASSLDPGLGRFF. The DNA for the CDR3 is TGTGCCAGCAGCTTAGATCCGGGGCTAGGACGGTTCTTC. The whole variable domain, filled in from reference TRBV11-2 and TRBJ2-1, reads EAGVAQSPRYKIIEKRQSVAFWCNPISGHATLYWYQQILGQGPKLLIQFQNNGVVDDSQLPKDRFSAERLKGVDSTLKIQPAKLEDSAVYLCASSLDPGLGRFFGPGTRLTVL.

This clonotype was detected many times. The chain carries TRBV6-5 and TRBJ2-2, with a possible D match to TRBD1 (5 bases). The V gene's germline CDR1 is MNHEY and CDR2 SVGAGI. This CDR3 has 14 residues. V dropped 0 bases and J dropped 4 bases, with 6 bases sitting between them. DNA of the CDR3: TGTGCCAGCAGTTACTCACAGGCCACCGGGGAGCTGTTTTTT. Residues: CASSYSQATGELFF.

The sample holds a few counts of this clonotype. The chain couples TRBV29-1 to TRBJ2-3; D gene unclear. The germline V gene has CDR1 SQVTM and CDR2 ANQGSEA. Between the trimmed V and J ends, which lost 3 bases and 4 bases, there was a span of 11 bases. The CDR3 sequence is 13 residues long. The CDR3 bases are TGCAGCGTTGACCCCGGTGCGCCAGATACGCAGTATTTT. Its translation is CSVDPGAPDTQYF.

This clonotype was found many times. The DNA of the CDR3 is TGTGCCAGCTCACCCGGACAGAACAATCAGCCCCAGCATTTT. Its translation is CASSPGQNNQPQHF. The chain joins TRBV18 to TRBJ1-5; possible D gene TRBD1, 6 bases. In germline, CDR1 is KGHSH, CDR2 LQKENI. V lost 3 bases to trimming and J lost 3 bases, with 9 bases between them. The CDR3 contains 14 residues.

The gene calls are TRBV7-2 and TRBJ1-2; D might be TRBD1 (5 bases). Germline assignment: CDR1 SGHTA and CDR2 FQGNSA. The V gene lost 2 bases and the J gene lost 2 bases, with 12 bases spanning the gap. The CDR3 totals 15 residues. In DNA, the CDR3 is TGTGCCAGCAGCTTAATTGTCGGGGGGAACTATGGCTACACCTTC. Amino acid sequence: CASSLIVGGNYGYTF.